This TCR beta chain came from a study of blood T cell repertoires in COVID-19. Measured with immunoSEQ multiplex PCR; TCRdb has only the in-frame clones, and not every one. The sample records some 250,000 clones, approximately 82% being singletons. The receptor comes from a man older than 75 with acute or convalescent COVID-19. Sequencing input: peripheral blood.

The CDR3 here is CASGGGLLGGYTF. In DNA form, the CDR3 reads TGTGCCAGCGGAGGAGGGTTGTTGGGTGGCTACACCTTC. This rearrangement joins TRBV6-5 to TRBJ1-2; D not resolved. Trimming stripped 8 bases from V and 7 bases from J, with 17 bases between. Germline values: CDR1 MNHEY, CDR2 SVGAGI. This CDR3 contains 13 residues.